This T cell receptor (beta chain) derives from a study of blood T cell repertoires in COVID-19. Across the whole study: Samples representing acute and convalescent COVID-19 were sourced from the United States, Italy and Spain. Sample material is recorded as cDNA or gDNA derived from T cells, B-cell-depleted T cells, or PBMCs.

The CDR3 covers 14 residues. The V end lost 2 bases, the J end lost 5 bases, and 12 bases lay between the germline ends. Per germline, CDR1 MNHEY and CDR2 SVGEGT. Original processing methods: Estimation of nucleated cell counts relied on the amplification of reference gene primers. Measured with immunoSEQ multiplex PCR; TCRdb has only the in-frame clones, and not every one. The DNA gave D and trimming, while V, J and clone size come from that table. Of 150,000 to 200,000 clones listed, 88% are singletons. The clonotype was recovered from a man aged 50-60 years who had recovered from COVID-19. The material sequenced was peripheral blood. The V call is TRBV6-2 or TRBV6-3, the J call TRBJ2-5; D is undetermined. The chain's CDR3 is CASSYLGYGETQYF. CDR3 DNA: TGTGCCAGCAGTTACCTCGGGTATGGGGAGACCCAGTACTTC.